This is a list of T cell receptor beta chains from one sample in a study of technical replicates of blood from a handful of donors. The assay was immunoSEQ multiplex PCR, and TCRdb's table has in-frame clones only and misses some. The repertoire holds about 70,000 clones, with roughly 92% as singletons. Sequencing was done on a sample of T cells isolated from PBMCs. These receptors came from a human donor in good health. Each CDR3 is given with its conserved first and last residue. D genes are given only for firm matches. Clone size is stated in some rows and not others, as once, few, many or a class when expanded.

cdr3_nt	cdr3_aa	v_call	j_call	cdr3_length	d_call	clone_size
TGTGCCTGGAGTGGCCAGATTGGCACAGATACGCAGTATTTT	CAWSGQIGTDTQYF	TRBV30	TRBJ2-3	14	.	.
TGTGCCTGGAGTCAACTGAGCAATCAGCCCCAGCATTTT	CAWSQLSNQPQHF	TRBV30	TRBJ1-5	13	.	.
TGTGCCAGCAGCCAGGGTGGTTGGTTGGGCACTGAAGCTTTCTTT	CASSQGGWLGTEAFF	TRBV27	TRBJ1-1	15	.	.
TGTGCCAGCAGTTTTGCCCAGGGGTCCTACGAGCAGTACTTC	CASSFAQGSYEQYF	TRBV27	TRBJ2-7	14	.	.
TGTGCCAGCAGTGAAAGGGCAGGGAAAGAGACCCAGTACTTC	CASSERAGKETQYF	TRBV2	TRBJ2-5	14	.	.
TGTGCCAGCAGCATAGGGCCACAAAACACTGAAGCTTTCTTT	CASSIGPQNTEAFF	TRBV9	TRBJ1-1	14	.	once
TGTGCCAGCAGTGTCATCGAACAGGGGGGGGATACGCAGTATTTT	CASSVIEQGGDTQYF	TRBV27	TRBJ2-3	15	.	.
TGTGCCAGCAGCAAAGTAATGGGGGCGCCGGATACGCAGTATTTT	CASSKVMGAPDTQYF	TRBV21-1	TRBJ2-3	15	.	.
TGCGCCAGCAGTCTTTGGGCGGGAGGGCCTGGGTCCCAGTACTTC	CASSLWAGGPGSQYF	TRBV10-2	TRBJ2-5	15	TRBD2	.
TGTGCCAGCAGCTTTCAAAGAAGCGGGACGAACACCGGGGAGCTGTTTTTT	CASSFQRSGTNTGELFF	TRBV7-8	TRBJ2-2	17	TRBD2	.
TGCAGCCTTAATACCCCGGGACACTACACTGAAGCTTTCTTT	CSLNTPGHYTEAFF	TRBV29-1	TRBJ1-1	14	.	.
TGTGCCAGCAGTTTATATAGCGACTACACAGATACGCAGTATTTT	CASSLYSDYTDTQYF	TRBV28	TRBJ2-3	15	.	.
TGTGCCAGCAGTTTGGGGACAGGGTACGAGCAGTACTTC	CASSLGTGYEQYF	TRBV6-6	TRBJ2-7	13	TRBD1	.
TGTGCCACCAGCAGGGGCGGGTCTGCGGAGACCCAGTACTTC	CATSRGGSAETQYF	TRBV15	TRBJ2-5	14	.	.
TGTGCCAGTAGTTTAGCGGGAAGCCACTCCTACGAGCAGTACTTC	CASSLAGSHSYEQYF	TRBV19	TRBJ2-7	15	TRBD2	.
TGCAGCGCCGAACCGGTCTCCTACAATGAGCAGTTCTTC	CSAEPVSYNEQFF	TRBV29-1	TRBJ2-1	13	.	once
TGTGCCAGCAGGAAGGGACTAGCGGGATTAAATGAGCAGTTCTTC	CASRKGLAGLNEQFF	TRBV6-5	TRBJ2-1	15	TRBD2	.
TGTGCCAGCAGTTTAGGGGGGGAAGGGGTAGATACGCAGTATTTT	CASSLGGEGVDTQYF	TRBV27	TRBJ2-3	15	TRBD2	.
TGTGCCAGCAGTTCTCGCGGGGTGAACACCGGGGAGCTGTTTTTT	CASSSRGVNTGELFF	TRBV6-5	TRBJ2-2	15	.	.
TGTGCCAGTAGTCTCGACAGGGATCGGACTGAAGCTTTCTTT	CASSLDRDRTEAFF	TRBV19	TRBJ1-1	14	TRBD1	.
TGTGCCAGCAGCTTGGGGGGGCCCTGGAACACTGAAGCTTTCTTT	CASSLGGPWNTEAFF	TRBV5-4	TRBJ1-1	15	.	.
TGTGCCAGTAGTCCCGGGAGAATGAACACTGAAGCTTTCTTT	CASSPGRMNTEAFF	TRBV19	TRBJ1-1	14	.	.
TGTGCCAGCAGCGCCGCCCTGGGAGGGGAGACCCAGTACTTC	CASSAALGGETQYF	TRBV2	TRBJ2-5	14	TRBD2	.